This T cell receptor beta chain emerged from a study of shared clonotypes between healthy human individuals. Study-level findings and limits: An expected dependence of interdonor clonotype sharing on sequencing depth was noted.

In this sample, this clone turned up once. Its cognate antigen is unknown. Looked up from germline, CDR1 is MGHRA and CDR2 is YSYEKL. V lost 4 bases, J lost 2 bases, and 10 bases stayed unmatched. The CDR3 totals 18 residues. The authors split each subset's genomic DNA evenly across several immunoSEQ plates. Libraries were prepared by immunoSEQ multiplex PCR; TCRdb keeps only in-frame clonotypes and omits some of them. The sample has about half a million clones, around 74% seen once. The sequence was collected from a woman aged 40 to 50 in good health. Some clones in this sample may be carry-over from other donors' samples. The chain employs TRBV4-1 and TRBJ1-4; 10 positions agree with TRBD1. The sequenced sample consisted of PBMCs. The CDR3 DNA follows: TGCGCCAGCAGCCTATCGGACAGGGGGGTTCGGACTAATGAAAAACTGTTTTTT. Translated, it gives CASSLSDRGVRTNEKLFF.